This TCR beta chain is from a study of neurological immune-mediated disorders. The study's findings and limits: Expanded clones shared no identical CDR3 amino acid sequences across subjects, which suggested private TCR-beta repertoires in all groups. Multiple sclerosis was found to have the least TCR clonal expansion, below healthy controls, and HTLV-1-associated myelopathy the most.

Unsorted libraries came from 2 million PBMCs stored at -80 °C. Synthesis of cDNA was carried out by template-switch 5'RACE. The reaction used 10-nucleotide random UMIs. Using its own MiXCR run on the 5' RACE reads, TCRdb lists one record per CDR3 protein. The data contain tens of thousands of distinct CDR3 sequences, around 6.8% of them singletons. At least ten counts were recorded for this clonotype. The antigen is unknown. Losses at the gene ends were 8 bases for V and 8 bases for J; bases not matched to a gene: 11. Germline CDR1 and CDR2: MNHEY and SVGAGI. The CDR3 consists of 15 residues. The chain is built from TRBV6-5 and TRBJ2-1; 11 bases are shared with TRBD2. The receptor's source is a woman aged 35 to 49 in good health. The material sequenced was PBMCs. In nucleotides, the CDR3 is TGTGCCAGCTCCTTAGCGGGAGGGCCAGAGCATGAGCAGTTCTTC. Protein sequence: CASSLAGGPEHEQFF.